This T cell receptor (beta chain) came from a study of T cell repertoires in cytomegalovirus infection. Across the whole study: Public TCR beta signatures marked donors with CMV infection and the matching HLA. The study's findings and limits: Dominating the ex vivo response were HLA-C-restricted CMV-specific TCR beta clonotypes.

This clonotype was found many times. What it recognizes is unknown. With V trimmed by 3 bases and J by 0 bases, 11 bases remained unmatched. Germline V gives CDR1 SQVTM, CDR2 ANQGSEA. The CDR3 is made up of 16 amino acids. TCRdb itself ran the reads through MiXCR, one entry per CDR3 protein. The sample holds approximately 190,000 distinct CDR3 sequences; nearly 9.5% are singletons and the top ten take approximately 4.3%. The sequenced sample was PBMCs. The J gene is TRBJ2-7, the V gene TRBV29-1, with 7 bases matching TRBD1. The clonotype originates from a human donor in good health (CMV status not recorded). Some clones in this sample may be carry-over from other donors' samples. Here the CDR3 DNA reads TGCAGCGTTGACGGTACCCCCGCAGGGGGCTCCTACGAGCAGTACTTC. As protein: CSVDGTPAGGSYEQYF.